This TCR beta chain appears in the sequencing data of a study of vaccination effects on CD4 cells after COVID-19. About the research overall: Participants were given two doses of BNT162b2 or mRNA-1273 vaccine.

With the ViraFEST assay, the study expanded antigen-specific CD4+ T cells using viral peptide pools, then sequenced them. At the end of roughly ten days of culture, CD4+ T cells were isolated. Vaccinees lacked prior SARS-CoV-2 infection and tested negative for nucleocapsid antibodies. The authors exchanged half the medium for IL-2 medium on days 3 and 7. General observations from the study: Clones induced by infection and by vaccine showed marked clonal contraction late after vaccination. Common cold coronaviruses were cross-recognized by only 1 of 255 vaccine-induced clones in healthy vaccinees.

J was trimmed by 5 bases and V by 2 bases; bases with no gene match: 1. The CDR3 is 13 amino acids. Per germline, CDR1 KGHSH and CDR2 LQKENI. Of note for this clone: Its matching antigen is unknown.

Clones were read by immunoSEQ multiplex PCR, and TCRdb kept only the in-frame ones, dropping some. The sample holds 20,000 to 25,000 clones; 65% to 80% are singletons and the top ten take around a tenth. Sequenced material: CD4+ T cells from PBMCs cultured with HCoV-NL63 spike peptides, taken before COVID-19 vaccination. The TCR was taken from a human donor who received a COVID-19 vaccine. V usage is TRBV18 and J usage is TRBJ2-7, with 9 bases aligning to TRBD2. In DNA, the CDR3 is TGTGCCAGCTCACCAGGACTAGCGCACGAGCAGTACTTC. Residues: CASSPGLAHEQYF.